The 26 T cell receptor beta chains below come from one sample, sequenced in a study of blood T cell repertoires in COVID-19. Assay: immunoSEQ multiplex PCR; the TCRdb copy retains only in-frame clones and omits some. The sample has roughly 190,000 clones, under 90% seen once. Sequencing was carried out using peripheral blood. Receptors were obtained from a human donor in a cohort sampled during active COVID-19.

The V call is TRBV20-1, the J call TRBJ2-1; TRBD2 matches 7 bases. Trimming at V came to 6 bases and at J to 7 bases, leaving 3 bases not matched to a gene. The germline V gene encodes CDR1 DFQATT and CDR2 SNEGSKA (reference sequence). The CDR3 has 11 amino acids. CDR3 amino acids: CSAFGGNEQFF. DNA of the CDR3: TGCAGTGCATTCGGGGGGAATGAGCAGTTCTTC.

The chain carries TRBV30 and TRBJ1-1; no clear D gene. The ends were cut back, 2 bases at V and 4 bases at J, with 14 bases in the middle. The CDR3 covers 14 residues. The germline gives CDR1 GTSNPN, CDR2 SVGIG (reference sequence). The CDR3 reads CAWSRNRVGTEAFF. The CDR3 region has the DNA TGTGCCTGGAGTCGAAACAGAGTGGGCACTGAAGCTTTCTTT.

The chain joins TRBV3-1 (or the pseudogene TRBV3-2) to TRBJ2-3, with D tentatively TRBD2 (6 bases). Between the trimmed V and J ends, which lost 4 bases and 4 bases, there was a span of 15 bases. The CDR3 has 15 residues. Germline V gene lookup returns CDR1 LGHDT and CDR2 YNNKEL (reference sequence). CDR3 residues: CASSLRGSIADTQYF. DNA of the CDR3: TGTGCCAGCAGCCTTCGGGGGAGCATCGCAGATACGCAGTATTTT.

This chain links TRBV15 with TRBJ2-3; possibly TRBD1 for D (6 bases). This CDR3 is built from 14 residues. V lost 1 base to trimming and J lost 2 bases, with 7 bases between them. Germline lookup yields CDR1 LNHNV and CDR2 YYDKDF (reference sequence). The CDR3 DNA follows: TGTGCCACCAGCAGAGGACAGGCCACAGATACGCAGTATTTT. Translation gives CATSRGQATDTQYF.

This clone has only a few counts. Other DNA sequences of this sample code for an identical CDR3. The gene calls are TRBV19 and TRBJ1-6, with D possibly TRBD1 on 5 matching bases. Per germline, CDR1 LNHDA and CDR2 SQIVND (reference sequence). The CDR3 has 13 residues. Trimming shortened V by 3 bases and J by 8 bases, and 8 bases separated the two germline ends. This chain's CDR3 is CASSIGGDSPLHF. DNA of the CDR3: TGTGCCAGTAGTATCGGGGGGGATTCACCCCTCCACTTT.

This sequence joins TRBV18 and TRBJ2-5; TRBD1 might be the D (6 bases). V was cut by 3 bases and J by 2 bases, with 13 bases left in between. There are 15 residues in the CDR3. CDR1 is KGHSH, CDR2 LQKENI, per germline. DNA for the CDR3: TGTGCCAGCTCACCTTCTACAGGGCGACAAGAGACCCAGTACTTC. Translating gives CASSPSTGRQETQYF.

The rearrangement links TRBV5-1 to TRBJ1-3; D not resolved. Germline CDR1 reads SGHRS; CDR2 reads YFSETQ. V was trimmed by 0 bases and J by 0 bases, leaving 10 bases between them. The CDR3 is 16 amino acids. The CDR3, as DNA: TGCGCCAGCAGCTTGGATTTAGATTCCTCTGGAAACACCATATATTTT. It translates to CASSLDLDSSGNTIYF.

CDR3 DNA sequence: TGTGCCAGCAGTTACTCGTGGGGGCGAGTTGAAGCTTTCTTT. This codes for CASSYSWGRVEAFF. The V gene is TRBV6-5, the J gene TRBJ1-1, with D possibly matching TRBD1 (6 bases). The V gene's germline CDR1 is MNHEY and CDR2 SVGAGI. This CDR3 contains 14 residues. V dropped 0 bases and J dropped 7 bases, with 12 bases sitting between them.

CDR3 amino acids: CASSQATKNGSSSYNEQFF. The DNA of the CDR3 is TGTGCCAGCAGCCAGGCTACCAAGAACGGGAGCAGCTCCTACAATGAGCAGTTCTTC. The chain couples TRBV3-1 (or the pseudogene TRBV3-2) to TRBJ2-1; perhaps TRBD2 as D (6 bases). The V end lost 3 bases, the J end lost 0 bases, and 21 bases lay between the germline ends. This CDR3 is built from 19 residues. Germline V gene lookup returns CDR1 LGHDT and CDR2 YNNKEL (reference sequence).

The chain is built from TRBV28 and TRBJ2-5; 8 nucleotides agree with TRBD1. Germline-derived CDR1 and CDR2 are MDHEN and SYDVKM. J lost 1 base, V lost 6 bases, and 7 bases had no gene match. The CDR3 is 15 amino acids. The CDR3 DNA sequence: TGTGCCAGCAGACCAACAGGGGGTAGCCAAGAGACCCAGTACTTC. Protein: CASRPTGGSQETQYF.

The genes are TRBV6-4 and TRBJ1-1, with D tentatively TRBD1 (5 bases). Looked up from germline, CDR1 is MRHNA and CDR2 is SNTAGT. This CDR3 is 13 amino acids long. The ends were cut back, 4 bases at V and 4 bases at J, with 10 bases in the middle. CDR3 residues: CASSVGEGTEAFF. The DNA of the CDR3 is TGTGCCAGCAGTGTGGGGGAGGGCACTGAAGCTTTCTTT.

The chain has TRBV18 and TRBJ1-5, with TRBD1 matching over 8 bases. The V gene's germline CDR1 is KGHSH and CDR2 LQKENI. V lost 3 bases to trimming and J lost 6 bases; unmatched junction nucleotides: 1. The CDR3 has 13 residues. In DNA, the CDR3 is TGTGCCAGCTCACCGGACAGGGCTCAGCCCCAGCATTTT. This encodes CASSPDRAQPQHF.

This sequence joins TRBV18 and TRBJ1-2, with D perhaps TRBD1 (5 bases). Trimming pared 2 bases from V and 8 bases from J, leaving 27 bases between. The CDR3 spans 18 residues. Germline CDR1 is KGHSH and CDR2 is LQKENI. The CDR3 is CASSPYKTDFSFREGYTF. The DNA of the CDR3 is TGTGCCAGCTCACCATATAAGACAGACTTCTCCTTTCGTGAAGGCTACACCTTC.

V usage is TRBV5-1 and J usage is TRBJ2-1; 7 bases are a match to TRBD1. The CDR3 contains 15 residues. The ends lost 1 base at V and 8 bases at J; junction bases unmatched: 9. Germline loops: CDR1 SGHRS, CDR2 YFSETQ. The CDR3 sequence is CASSLLTGEMYEQFF. The CDR3 bases are TGCGCCAGCAGCTTGCTCACAGGGGAAATGTATGAGCAGTTCTTC.

The gene calls are TRBV9 and TRBJ1-4, with TRBD1 matching 7 bases. Per germline, CDR1 SGDLS and CDR2 YYNGEE. Trimming at V came to 3 bases and at J to 10 bases, leaving 12 bases not matched to a gene. The CDR3 has 15 residues. CDR3 coding DNA: TGTGCCAGCAGCGGAAACTCAGGGGGGCGAGGAAAACTGTTTTTT. It encodes CASSGNSGGRGKLFF.

The V and J genes are TRBV18 and TRBJ1-1, with 9 bases matching TRBD1. The junction had 9 bases not matched to a gene; V was cut back by 3 bases and J by 4 bases. The germline V gene encodes CDR1 KGHSH and CDR2 LQKENI. The CDR3 length is 16 residues. CDR3 amino acids: CASSPRDREWGTEAFF. Written as DNA, the CDR3 is TGTGCCAGCTCACCTCGGGACAGGGAATGGGGCACTGAAGCTTTCTTT.

The rearrangement uses TRBV6-7 and TRBJ1-5, with TRBD1 matching over 7 bases. TRBV6-7 is an ORF, with its function uncertain. This CDR3 contains 14 residues. The V and J ends lost 10 bases and 1 base, in that order; junction bases with no gene match: 7. CDR3 sequence (DNA): TGTGCCAACCCGGACAGGCTAAGCAATCAGCCCCAGCATTTT. Its protein product is CANPDRLSNQPQHF.

The chain employs TRBV4-1 and TRBJ2-3; unclear D gene. Germline V lookup: CDR1 MGHRA, CDR2 YSYEKL. The CDR3 has 17 residues. Trimming took 4 bases from V and 2 from J, leaving 19 bases between them. CDR3 nucleotides: TGCGCCAGCAGCCCCTCTGTCCTCTACGGTCACACAGATACGCAGTATTTT. It is translated as CASSPSVLYGHTDTQYF.

The chain links TRBV7-2 to TRBJ1-1; D is uncertain. Germline CDR1 SGHTA, CDR2 FQGNSA. This CDR3 spans 13 amino acids. V lost 3 bases and J lost 3, with 8 bases in between. The CDR3 protein is CASSFGPDTEAFF. CDR3 nucleotides: TGTGCCAGCAGCTTTGGTCCGGACACTGAAGCTTTCTTT.

This clone was observed a single time. The CDR3 region is CASSSREHSGNTIYF. The CDR3 DNA sequence: TGCGCCAGCAGCTCTCGGGAACACTCTGGAAACACCATATATTTT. V gene TRBV5-1 combines with J gene TRBJ1-3, with D uncertain. From germline, CDR1 is SGHRS and CDR2 YFSETQ. V was pared by 3 bases and J by 0 bases, with 10 bases between. CDR3 length equals 15 residues. Based on the CDR3 plus reference TRBV5-1 and TRBJ1-3, the full variable domain is KAGVTQTPRYLIKTRGQQVTLSCSPISGHRSVSWYQQTPGQGLQFLFEYFSETQRNKGNFPGRFSGRQFSNSRSEMNVSTLELGDSALYLCASSSREHSGNTIYFGEGSWLTVV.

V gene TRBV9 combines with J gene TRBJ1-3; D gene unclear. Trimming stripped 0 bases from V and 2 bases from J, with 6 bases between. CDR3 length: 14 amino acids. The germline V gene has CDR1 SGDLS and CDR2 YYNGEE. CDR3 loop: CASSVGQTGNTIYF. The CDR3 coding sequence is TGTGCCAGCAGCGTAGGCCAGACTGGAAACACCATATATTTT.

The chain recombines TRBV18 with TRBJ2-5; D not resolved. This CDR3 contains 12 residues. From germline, CDR1 is KGHSH and CDR2 LQKENI. V was cut by 5 bases and J by 2 bases, with 6 bases left in between. CDR3 bases: TGTGCCAGCTCAATACAGCAAGAGACCCAGTACTTC. It yields the protein CASSIQQETQYF.

The rearrangement links TRBV12-5 to TRBJ2-1; possible D gene TRBD2, 6 bases. The CDR3 extends over 14 amino acids. CDR1 LGHNT and CDR2 FRNRAP come from the germline V gene. Between the trimmed V and J ends, which lost 1 base and 4 bases, there was a span of 8 bases. The CDR3 DNA reads as TGTGCTAGTGGTTTGGGGCGGGAATACAATGAGCAGTTCTTC. It translates to CASGLGREYNEQFF.

The chain couples TRBV5-1 to TRBJ2-7, with 12 bases lining up with TRBD2. Germline V gene sequence: CDR1 SGHRS, CDR2 YFSETQ. The V gene end was trimmed by 4 bases and the J gene end by 4 bases; junction bases not matched to a gene: 6. The CDR3 consists of 15 residues. Here the CDR3 DNA reads TGCGCCAGCAGCAAGGAAGGACTAGCGGGATACGAGCAGTACTTC. This sequence encodes CASSKEGLAGYEQYF.

This sequence joins TRBV19 and TRBJ2-5, with TRBD1 as a possible D gene (6 bases). Germline loops: CDR1 LNHDA, CDR2 SQIVND (reference sequence). This CDR3 is built from 13 residues. V shed 9 bases and J shed 5 bases, with 16 bases lying between them. The CDR3 sequence: CASGQSKRETQYF. The DNA of the CDR3 is TGTGCCAGCGGACAGTCAAAGCGGGAGACCCAGTACTTC. The whole variable domain, remainder taken from reference TRBV19 and TRBJ2-5, is DGGITQSPKYLFRKEGQNVTLSCEQNLNHDAMYWYRQDPGQGLRLIYYSQIVNDFQKGDIAEGYSVSREKKESFPLTVTSAQKNPTAFYLCASGQSKRETQYFGPGTRLLVL.

The V and J genes are TRBV6-1 and TRBJ1-5; unclear D gene. Trimming stripped 3 bases from V and 0 bases from J, with 6 bases between. Germline CDR1 MNHNS, CDR2 SASEGT. This CDR3 spans 14 amino acids. CDR3 protein: CASSDVNSNQPQHF. The CDR3 nucleotides read TGTGCCAGCAGTGACGTAAATAGCAATCAGCCCCAGCATTTT.